The T cell receptor beta chain described here comes from a study of identical twins. Study outcomes and limitations: Fewer insertions were carried by abundant cord blood beta clonotypes, but none was seen in memory repertoires.

TCRdb called the 5' RACE reads again in MiXCR, with one record for every CDR3 protein. The table lists hundreds of thousands of distinct CDR3 sequences, less than 25% of them singletons. On this clonotype itself: Its antigen is as yet unknown.

This CDR3 comprises 15 residues. V gave up 4 bases and J gave up 5 bases, with 18 bases separating them. The germline V gene encodes CDR1 LNHDA and CDR2 SQIVND (reference sequence). The same sample was also used in a study of T cells expressing NK-cell markers. This second study notes: One of eight sequenced donors was HCMV-seronegative; the other seven were seropositive. An anti-gamma-delta TCR antibody was added in several experiments. It restricted sorting to alpha-beta TCR-expressing T cells. Evidence did not settle whether expanded NKG2C+ T cell clones targeted HCMV.

The sequence was obtained from a young woman in good health. The rearrangement joins TRBV19 to TRBJ2-7, with D tentatively TRBD2 (5 bases). The sample taken for sequencing was CD4+ T cells sorted from blood. The CDR3 protein is CASSTPGRTRDEQYF. For the CDR3, the DNA is TGTGCCAGTAGTACCCCTGGTCGGACGCGGGACGAGCAGTACTTC. Full variable domain (missing parts from reference TRBV19 and TRBJ2-7): DGGITQSPKYLFRKEGQNVTLSCEQNLNHDAMYWYRQDPGQGLRLIYYSQIVNDFQKGDIAEGYSVSREKKESFPLTVTSAQKNPTAFYLCASSTPGRTRDEQYFGPGTRLTVT.